The 11 T cell receptor beta chains below come from one sample, sequenced in a study of blood T cells in healthy people across ages. PCR was performed a second time for about 7 to 11 cycles using a sample-barcoded 5' primer and a J-beta primer mix. TCRdb recomputed calls from the 5' RACE reads with MiXCR, one row per CDR3 protein. The sample has over 950,000 distinct CDR3 sequences; around two fifths are singletons. Sequenced: blood. These receptors all stem from a man aged 18 to 30 in good health.

This clonotype was found a few times. This sequence joins TRBV20-1 and TRBJ2-5, with D maybe TRBD1 (5 bases). From germline, CDR1 is DFQATT and CDR2 SNEGSKA (reference sequence). This CDR3 contains 15 residues. V lost 6 bases and J lost 1, with 18 bases in between. CDR3 sequence: CSADTEGRGQETQYF. The CDR3 DNA reads as TGCAGTGCGGACACAGAAGGAAGAGGCCAAGAGACCCAGTACTTC.

This chain joins TRBV29-1 and TRBJ1-4, with TRBD1 as a possible D gene (5 bases). The CDR3 sequence is 14 residues long. The V gene lost 6 bases and the J gene lost 7 bases, with 18 bases spanning the gap. CDR1 and CDR2 from the germline V gene are SQVTM and ANQGSEA. The CDR3 region has the DNA TGCAGCGTAGAGGGACGCCCACAGAGTGAAAAACTGTTTTTT. This sequence encodes CSVEGRPQSEKLFF.

This clonotype was recorded a few times. The chain is built from TRBV20-1 and TRBJ1-2, with 9 bases fitting TRBD1. There are 13 residues in the CDR3. Germline assignment: CDR1 DFQATT and CDR2 SNEGSKA (reference sequence). V was clipped by 6 bases and J by 5 bases; unmatched bases: 7. CDR3 region: CSARTGETYGYTF. DNA of the CDR3: TGCAGTGCCCGGACAGGGGAAACGTATGGCTACACCTTC.

V is TRBV27 and J is TRBJ2-1; the D is unclear. This CDR3 region has 16 residues. CDR1 is MNHEY, CDR2 SMNVEV, per germline (reference sequence). The V end was cut by 6 bases, the J end by 0 bases, with 15 bases between. The CDR3 sequence: CASSLITVSSYNEQFF. For the CDR3, the DNA is TGTGCCAGCAGCCTTATCACAGTCAGCTCCTACAATGAGCAGTTCTTC.

The rearrangement uses TRBV9 and TRBJ2-3; 8 nucleotides agree with TRBD2. V shed 0 bases, J shed 2 bases, and the junction held 2 bases outside the gene matches. This CDR3 has 15 amino acids. Germline V lookup: CDR1 SGDLS, CDR2 YYNGEE. DNA for the CDR3: TGTGCCAGCAGCGTAGCAGCGGGGGTCACAGATACGCAGTATTTT. Its protein product is CASSVAAGVTDTQYF.

Many counts were recorded for this clonotype. This chain connects TRBV4-1 to TRBJ2-2, with D unclear. Germline loops: CDR1 MGHRA, CDR2 YSYEKL. This CDR3 has 17 amino acids. Trimming removed 4 bases from V and 0 bases from J, with 15 bases in between. The CDR3 spells CASSLPSGNANTGELFF. The CDR3 DNA reads TGCGCCAGCAGCCTCCCGTCCGGAAACGCGAACACCGGGGAGCTGTTTTTT.

The V gene is TRBV20-1, the J gene TRBJ1-2; D is uncertain. V dropped 6 bases and J dropped 1 base, with 6 bases sitting between them. Germline loops: CDR1 DFQATT, CDR2 SNEGSKA (reference sequence). The CDR3 has 11 residues. The CDR3 DNA sequence: TGCAGTGCAAAGTTTAACTATGGCTACACCTTC. It encodes CSAKFNYGYTF.

The J gene is TRBJ1-1, the V gene TRBV20-1, with D maybe TRBD1 (5 bases). The germline V and J ends were trimmed by 0 bases and 4 bases, with 15 bases remaining between them. The CDR3 totals 15 residues. From germline, CDR1 is DFQATT and CDR2 SNEGSKA (reference sequence). Here the CDR3 DNA reads TGCAGTGCTAGAGATTCGGGGGGGGTGGCCACTGAAGCTTTCTTT. Translating gives CSARDSGGVATEAFF.

The chain couples TRBV7-2 to TRBJ1-6; TRBD1 aligns across 9 bases. The junction had 8 bases not matched to a gene; V was cut back by 5 bases and J by 9 bases. The CDR3 is 15 residues long. From germline, CDR1 is SGHTA and CDR2 FQGNSA. CDR3 bases: TGTGCCAGCAGCATGACGGGACAGGGCTTTTCACCCCTCCACTTT. This encodes CASSMTGQGFSPLHF.

V and J are TRBV29-1 and TRBJ2-1; D is ambiguous. Germline V gives CDR1 SQVTM, CDR2 ANQGSEA. V lost 3 bases to trimming and J lost 13 bases, with 19 bases between them. This CDR3 is built from 13 residues. CDR3 protein: CSVELGIQETQFF. The CDR3 region has the DNA TGCAGCGTTGAGCTGGGCATCCAAGAGACCCAGTTCTTC.

This chain joins TRBV6-2 or TRBV6-3 and TRBJ2-1; a weak D match, TRBD1 (5 bases). TRBJ2-7 matches the DNA end more closely, so the J call is doubtful. The CDR3 is 16 amino acids. Germline V gene data show CDR1 as MNHEY and CDR2 as SVGEGT. This CDR3 is CASSYLGPLSYNEQYF. The DNA for the CDR3 is TGTGCCAGCAGTTACTTGGGGCCCCTCTCCTACAATGAGCAGTACTTC.